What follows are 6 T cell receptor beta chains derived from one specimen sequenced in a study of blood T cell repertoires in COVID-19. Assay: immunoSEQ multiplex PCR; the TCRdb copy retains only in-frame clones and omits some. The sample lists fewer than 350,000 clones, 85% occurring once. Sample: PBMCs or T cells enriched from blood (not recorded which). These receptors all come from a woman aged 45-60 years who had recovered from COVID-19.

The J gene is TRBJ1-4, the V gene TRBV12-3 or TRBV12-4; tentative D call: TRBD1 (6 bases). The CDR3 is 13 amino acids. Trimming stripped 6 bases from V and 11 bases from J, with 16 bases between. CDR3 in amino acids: CASRSNDRTKLFF. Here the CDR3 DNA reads TGTGCCAGCAGGTCGAATGACAGGACGAAACTGTTTTTT.

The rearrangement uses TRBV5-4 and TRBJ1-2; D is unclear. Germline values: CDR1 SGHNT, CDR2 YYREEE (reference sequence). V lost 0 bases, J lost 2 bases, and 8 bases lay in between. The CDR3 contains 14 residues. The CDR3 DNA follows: TGTGCCAGCAGCTTGGCGGGCGGGAACTATGGCTACACCTTC. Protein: CASSLAGGNYGYTF.

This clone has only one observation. CDR3 DNA: TGTGCCAGCAGGGGACTAGCGGGGGGCCAATACAATGAGCAGTTCTTC. It specifies CASRGLAGGQYNEQFF. This chain connects TRBV28 to TRBJ2-1; 15 nucleotides line up with TRBD2. Looked up from germline, CDR1 is MDHEN and CDR2 is SYDVKM. This CDR3 region has 16 residues. Germline trimming cut 6 bases from V and 4 bases from J; bases unmatched to any gene: 4.

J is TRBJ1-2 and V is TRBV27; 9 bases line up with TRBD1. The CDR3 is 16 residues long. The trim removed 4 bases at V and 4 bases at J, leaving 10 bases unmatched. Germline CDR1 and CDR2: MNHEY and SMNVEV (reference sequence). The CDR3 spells CASSSQGGQGGYGYTF. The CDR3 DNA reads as TGTGCCAGCAGTTCCCAGGGGGGACAGGGTGGCTATGGCTACACCTTC.

The CDR3 DNA reads TGTGCCAGCAGCCCAAGACAGGGGGTTAATTCACCCCTCCACTTT. It specifies CASSPRQGVNSPLHF. The V and J genes are TRBV7-6 and TRBJ1-6, with 9 positions matching TRBD1. Germline assignment: CDR1 SGHVS and CDR2 FNYEAQ. The CDR3 extends over 15 amino acids. The junction had 5 bases not matched to a gene; V was cut back by 5 bases and J by 6 bases.

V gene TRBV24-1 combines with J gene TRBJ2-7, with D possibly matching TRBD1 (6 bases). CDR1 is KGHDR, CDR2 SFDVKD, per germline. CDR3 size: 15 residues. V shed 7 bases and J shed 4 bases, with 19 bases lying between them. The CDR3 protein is CATSDPRDRKYEQYF. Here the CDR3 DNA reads TGTGCCACCAGCGATCCGAGAGACAGGAAATACGAGCAGTACTTC.